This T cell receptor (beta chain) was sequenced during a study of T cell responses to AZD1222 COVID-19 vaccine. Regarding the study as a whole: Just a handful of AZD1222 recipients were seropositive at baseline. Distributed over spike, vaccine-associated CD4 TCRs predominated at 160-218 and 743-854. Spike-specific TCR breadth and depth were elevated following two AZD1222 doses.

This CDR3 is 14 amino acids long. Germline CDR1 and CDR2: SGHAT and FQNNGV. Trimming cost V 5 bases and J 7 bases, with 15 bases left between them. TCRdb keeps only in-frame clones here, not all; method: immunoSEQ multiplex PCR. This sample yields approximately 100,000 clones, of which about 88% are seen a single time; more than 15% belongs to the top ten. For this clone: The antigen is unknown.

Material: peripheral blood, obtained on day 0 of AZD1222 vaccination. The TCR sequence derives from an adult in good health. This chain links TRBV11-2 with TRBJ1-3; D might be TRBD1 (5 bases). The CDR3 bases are TGTGCCAGCAGCATGGGGCAGTCGGCGAACACCATATATTTT. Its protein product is CASSMGQSANTIYF.